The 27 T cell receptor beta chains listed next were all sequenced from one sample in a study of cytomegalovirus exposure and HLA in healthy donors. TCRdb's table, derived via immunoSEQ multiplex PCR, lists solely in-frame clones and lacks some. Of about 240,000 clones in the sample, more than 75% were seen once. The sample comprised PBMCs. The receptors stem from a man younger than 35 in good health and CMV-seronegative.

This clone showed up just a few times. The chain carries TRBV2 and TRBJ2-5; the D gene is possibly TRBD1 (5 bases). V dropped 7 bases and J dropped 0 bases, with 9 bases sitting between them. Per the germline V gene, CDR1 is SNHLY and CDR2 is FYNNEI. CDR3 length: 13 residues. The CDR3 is CASKTDYQETQYF. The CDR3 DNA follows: TGTGCCAGCAAGACAGATTACCAAGAGACCCAGTACTTC.

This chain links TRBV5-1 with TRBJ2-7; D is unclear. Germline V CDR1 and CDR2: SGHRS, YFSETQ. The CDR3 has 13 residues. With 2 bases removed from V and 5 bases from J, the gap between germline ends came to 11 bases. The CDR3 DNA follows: TGCGCCAGCAGCTTCTATTCAGGAAACGAGCAGTACTTC. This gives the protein CASSFYSGNEQYF.

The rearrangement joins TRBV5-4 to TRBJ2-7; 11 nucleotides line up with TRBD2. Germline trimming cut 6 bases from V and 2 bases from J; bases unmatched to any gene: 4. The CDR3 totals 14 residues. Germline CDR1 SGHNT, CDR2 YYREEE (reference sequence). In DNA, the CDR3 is TGTGCCAGCACCAATAGCGGGGGGGCCTACGAGCAGTACTTC. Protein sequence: CASTNSGGAYEQYF.

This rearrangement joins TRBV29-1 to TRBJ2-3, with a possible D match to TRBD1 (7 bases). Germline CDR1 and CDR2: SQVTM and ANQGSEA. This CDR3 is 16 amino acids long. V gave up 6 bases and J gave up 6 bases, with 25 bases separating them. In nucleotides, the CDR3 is TGCAGCGTCCGGGACAGTTGGGGGGACATCCGTGATACGCAGTATTTT. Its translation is CSVRDSWGDIRDTQYF.

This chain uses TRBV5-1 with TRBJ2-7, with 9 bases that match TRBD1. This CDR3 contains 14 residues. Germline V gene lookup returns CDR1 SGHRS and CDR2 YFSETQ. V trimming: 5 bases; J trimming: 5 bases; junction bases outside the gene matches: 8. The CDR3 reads CASRRDREVDEQYF. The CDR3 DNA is TGCGCCAGCAGGAGGGACAGGGAGGTAGACGAGCAGTACTTC.

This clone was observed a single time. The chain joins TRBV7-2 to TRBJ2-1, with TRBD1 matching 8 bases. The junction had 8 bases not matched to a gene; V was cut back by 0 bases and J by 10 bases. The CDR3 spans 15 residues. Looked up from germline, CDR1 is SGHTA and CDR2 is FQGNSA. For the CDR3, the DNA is TGTGCCAGCAGCTTAGCCATACAGGGGGTAGGAGAGCAGTTCTTC. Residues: CASSLAIQGVGEQFF.

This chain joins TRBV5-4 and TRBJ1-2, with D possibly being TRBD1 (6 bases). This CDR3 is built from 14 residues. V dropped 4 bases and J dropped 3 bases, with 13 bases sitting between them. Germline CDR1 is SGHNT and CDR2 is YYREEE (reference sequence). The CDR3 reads CASSEQGLDYGYTF. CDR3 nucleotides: TGTGCCAGCAGCGAGCAGGGGTTAGACTATGGCTACACCTTC.

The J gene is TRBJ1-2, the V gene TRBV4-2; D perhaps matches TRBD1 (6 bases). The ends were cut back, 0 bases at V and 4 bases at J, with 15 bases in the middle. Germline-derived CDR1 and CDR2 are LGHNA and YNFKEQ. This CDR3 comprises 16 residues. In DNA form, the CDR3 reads TGTGCCAGCAGCCAAGACCGGTCGGGACACTTCTATGGCTACACCTTC. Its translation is CASSQDRSGHFYGYTF.

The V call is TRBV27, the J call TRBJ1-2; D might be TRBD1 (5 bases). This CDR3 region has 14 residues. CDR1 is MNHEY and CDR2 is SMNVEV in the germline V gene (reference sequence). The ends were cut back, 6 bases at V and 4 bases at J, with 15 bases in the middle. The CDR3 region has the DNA TGTGCCAGCAGGCCCCGGGGGGGGATCTATGGCTACACCTTC. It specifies CASRPRGGIYGYTF.

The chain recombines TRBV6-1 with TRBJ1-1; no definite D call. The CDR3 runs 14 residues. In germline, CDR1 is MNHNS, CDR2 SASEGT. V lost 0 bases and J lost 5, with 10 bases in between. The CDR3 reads CASSEARYPTEAFF. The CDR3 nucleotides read TGTGCCAGCAGTGAAGCGCGGTACCCTACTGAAGCTTTCTTT.

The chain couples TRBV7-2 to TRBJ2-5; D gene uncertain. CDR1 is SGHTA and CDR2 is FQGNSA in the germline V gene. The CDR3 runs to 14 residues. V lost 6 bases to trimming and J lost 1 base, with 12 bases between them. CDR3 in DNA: TGTGCCAGCAGTTTACTGGGCACCCAAGAGACCCAGTACTTC. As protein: CASSLLGTQETQYF.

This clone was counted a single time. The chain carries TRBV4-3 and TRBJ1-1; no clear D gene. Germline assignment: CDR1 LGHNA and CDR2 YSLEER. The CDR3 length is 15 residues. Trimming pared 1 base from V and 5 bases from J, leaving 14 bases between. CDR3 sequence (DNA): TGCGCCAGCAGCCAAGGACCCTGGGCCGGTACTGAAGCTTTCTTT. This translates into CASSQGPWAGTEAFF.

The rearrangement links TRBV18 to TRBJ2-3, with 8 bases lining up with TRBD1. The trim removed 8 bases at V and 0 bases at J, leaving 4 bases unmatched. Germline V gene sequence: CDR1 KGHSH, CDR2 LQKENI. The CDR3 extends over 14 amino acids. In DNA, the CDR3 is TGTGCCAGCCGGACAGGGATGAGCACAGATACGCAGTATTTT. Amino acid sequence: CASRTGMSTDTQYF. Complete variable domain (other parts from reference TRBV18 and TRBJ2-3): NAGVMQNPRHLVRRRGQEARLRCSPMKGHSHVYWYRQLPEEGLKFMVYLQKENIIDESGMPKERFSAEFPKEGPSILRIQQVVRGDSAAYFCASRTGMSTDTQYFGPGTRLTVL.

CDR3 sequence reads: CASRERGEGNYGYTF. DNA of the CDR3: TGTGCCAGCAGGGAGAGAGGGGAGGGGAACTATGGCTACACCTTC. The V call is TRBV5-6, the J call TRBJ1-2, with D tentatively TRBD1 (5 bases). Germline V gives CDR1 SGHDT, CDR2 YYEEEE. Trimming stripped 5 bases from V and 2 bases from J, with 16 bases between. The CDR3 runs 15 residues.

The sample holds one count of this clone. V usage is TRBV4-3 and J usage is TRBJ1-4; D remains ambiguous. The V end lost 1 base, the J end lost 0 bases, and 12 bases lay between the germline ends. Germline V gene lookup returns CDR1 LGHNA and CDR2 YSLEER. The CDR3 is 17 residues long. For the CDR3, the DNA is TGCGCCAGCAGCCAAGTATACGGGATAACAACTAATGAAAAACTGTTTTTT. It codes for CASSQVYGITTNEKLFF.

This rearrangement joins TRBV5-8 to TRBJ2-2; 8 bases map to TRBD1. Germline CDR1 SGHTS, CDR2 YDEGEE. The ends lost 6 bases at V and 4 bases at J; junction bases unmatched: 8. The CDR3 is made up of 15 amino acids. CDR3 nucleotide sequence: TGTGCCAGCACTTTCAGGGGGCAAAGCACCGGGGAGCTGTTTTTT. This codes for CASTFRGQSTGELFF.

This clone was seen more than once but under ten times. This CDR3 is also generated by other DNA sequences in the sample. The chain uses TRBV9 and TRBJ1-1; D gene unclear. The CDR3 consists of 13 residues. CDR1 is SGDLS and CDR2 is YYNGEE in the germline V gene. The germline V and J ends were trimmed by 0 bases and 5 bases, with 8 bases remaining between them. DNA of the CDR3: TGTGCCAGCAGCGTAGTGTCAGATACTGAAGCTTTCTTT. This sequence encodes CASSVVSDTEAFF. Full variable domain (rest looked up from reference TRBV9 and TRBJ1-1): DSGVTQTPKHLITATGQRVTLRCSPRSGDLSVYWYQQSLDQGLQFLIQYYNGEERAKGNILERFSAQQFPDLHSELNLSSLELGDSALYFCASSVVSDTEAFFGQGTRLTVV.

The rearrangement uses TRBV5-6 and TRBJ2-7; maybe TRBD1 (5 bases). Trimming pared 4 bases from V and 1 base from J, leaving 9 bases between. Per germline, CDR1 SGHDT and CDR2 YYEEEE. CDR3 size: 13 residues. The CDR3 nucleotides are TGTGCCAGCAGCCCTACAGGTTCCTACGAGCAGTACTTC. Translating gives CASSPTGSYEQYF.

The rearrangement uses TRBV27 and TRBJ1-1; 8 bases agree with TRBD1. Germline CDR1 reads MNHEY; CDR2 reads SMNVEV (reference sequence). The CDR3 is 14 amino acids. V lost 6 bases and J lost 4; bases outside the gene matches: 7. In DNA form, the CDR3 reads TGTGCCAGCAGACTAGACAGGGGAGGCACTGAAGCTTTCTTT. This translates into CASRLDRGGTEAFF.

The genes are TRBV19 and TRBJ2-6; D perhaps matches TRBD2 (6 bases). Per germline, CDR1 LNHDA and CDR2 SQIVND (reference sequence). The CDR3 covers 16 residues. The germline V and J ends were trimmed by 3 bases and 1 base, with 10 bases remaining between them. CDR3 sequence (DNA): TGTGCCAGTAGTATTAGCGGAGGGTCTGGGGCCAACGTCCTGACTTTC. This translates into CASSISGGSGANVLTF.

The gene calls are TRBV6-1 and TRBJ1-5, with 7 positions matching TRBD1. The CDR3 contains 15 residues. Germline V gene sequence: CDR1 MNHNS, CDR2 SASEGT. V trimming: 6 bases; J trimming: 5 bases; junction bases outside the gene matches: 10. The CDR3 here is CASSLFRQGDQPQHF. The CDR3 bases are TGTGCCAGCAGCTTGTTTCGACAGGGAGATCAGCCCCAGCATTTT.

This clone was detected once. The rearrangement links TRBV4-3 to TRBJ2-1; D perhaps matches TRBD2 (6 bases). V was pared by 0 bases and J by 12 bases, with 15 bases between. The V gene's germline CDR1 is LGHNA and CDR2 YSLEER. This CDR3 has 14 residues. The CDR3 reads CASSQDAMGGRQFF. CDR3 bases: TGCGCCAGCAGCCAAGATGCCATGGGGGGAAGGCAGTTCTTC.

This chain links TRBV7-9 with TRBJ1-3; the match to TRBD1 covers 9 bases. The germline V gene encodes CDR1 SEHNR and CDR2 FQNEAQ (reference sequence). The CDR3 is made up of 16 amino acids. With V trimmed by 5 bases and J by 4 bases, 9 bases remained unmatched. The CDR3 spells CASSPLPGTGGNTIYF. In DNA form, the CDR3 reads TGTGCCAGCAGCCCCCTCCCCGGGACAGGGGGAAACACCATATATTTT.

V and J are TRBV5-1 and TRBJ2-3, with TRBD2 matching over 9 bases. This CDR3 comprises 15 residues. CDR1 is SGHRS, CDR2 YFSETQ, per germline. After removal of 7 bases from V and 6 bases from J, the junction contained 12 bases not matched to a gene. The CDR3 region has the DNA TGCGCCAGCGTGAGGGGCTTAGCGGGGGCCGATACGCAGTATTTT. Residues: CASVRGLAGADTQYF.

Here the CDR3 reads CASGLLAGNEQFF. In DNA form, the CDR3 reads TGTGCTAGTGGTTTGCTAGCGGGGAATGAGCAGTTCTTC. The J gene is TRBJ2-1, the V gene TRBV12-5, with 9 nucleotides matching TRBD2. The CDR3 spans 13 residues. V lost 2 bases to trimming and J lost 7 bases; unmatched junction nucleotides: 0. Germline assignment: CDR1 LGHNT and CDR2 FRNRAP.

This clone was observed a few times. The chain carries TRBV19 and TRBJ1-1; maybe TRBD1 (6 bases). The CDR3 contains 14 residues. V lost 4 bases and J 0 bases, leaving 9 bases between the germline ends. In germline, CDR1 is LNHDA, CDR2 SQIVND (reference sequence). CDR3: CASSNGQLNTEAFF. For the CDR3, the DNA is TGTGCCAGTAGTAATGGACAGTTGAACACTGAAGCTTTCTTT.

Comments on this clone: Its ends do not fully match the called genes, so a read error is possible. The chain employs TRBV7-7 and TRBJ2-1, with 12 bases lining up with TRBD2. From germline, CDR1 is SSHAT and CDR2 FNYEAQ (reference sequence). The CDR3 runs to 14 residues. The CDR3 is CASSPSGGVNEQFF. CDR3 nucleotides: TGTGCTAGCAGCCCTAGCGGGGGGGTCAATGAGCAGTTCTTC. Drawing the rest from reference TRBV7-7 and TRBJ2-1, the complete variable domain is GAGVSQSPRYKVTKRGQDVTLRCDPISSHATLYWYQQALGQGPEFLTYFNYEAQPDKSGLPSDRFSAERPEGSISTLTIQRTEQRDSAMYRCASSPSGGVNEQFFGPGTRLTVL.